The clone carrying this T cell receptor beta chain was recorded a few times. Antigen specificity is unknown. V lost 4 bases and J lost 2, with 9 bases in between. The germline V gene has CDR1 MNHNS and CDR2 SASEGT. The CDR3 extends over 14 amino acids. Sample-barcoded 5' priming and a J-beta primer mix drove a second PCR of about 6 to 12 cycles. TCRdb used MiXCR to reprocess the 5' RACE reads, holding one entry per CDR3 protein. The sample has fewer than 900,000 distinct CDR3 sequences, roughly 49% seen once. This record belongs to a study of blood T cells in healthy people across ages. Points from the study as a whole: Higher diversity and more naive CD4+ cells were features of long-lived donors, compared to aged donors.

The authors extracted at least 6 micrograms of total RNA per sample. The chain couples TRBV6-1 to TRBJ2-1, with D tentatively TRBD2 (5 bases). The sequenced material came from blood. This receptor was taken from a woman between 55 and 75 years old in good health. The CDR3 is CASSVEGAYNEQFF. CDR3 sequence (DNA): TGTGCCAGCAGTGTTGAGGGAGCCTACAATGAGCAGTTCTTC.